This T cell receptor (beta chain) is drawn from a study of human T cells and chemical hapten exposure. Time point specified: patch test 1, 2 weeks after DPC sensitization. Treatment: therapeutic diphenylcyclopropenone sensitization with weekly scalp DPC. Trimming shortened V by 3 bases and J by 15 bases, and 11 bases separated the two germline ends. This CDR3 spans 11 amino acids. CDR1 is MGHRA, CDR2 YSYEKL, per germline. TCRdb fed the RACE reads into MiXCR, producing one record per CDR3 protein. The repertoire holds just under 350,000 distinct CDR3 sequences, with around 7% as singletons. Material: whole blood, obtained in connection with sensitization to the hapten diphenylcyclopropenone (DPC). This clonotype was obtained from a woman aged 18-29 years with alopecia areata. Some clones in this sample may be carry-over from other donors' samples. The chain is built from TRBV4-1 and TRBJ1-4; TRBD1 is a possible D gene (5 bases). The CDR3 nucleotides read TGCGCCAGCAGCCACGGTGGGGCTTTGTTTTTT. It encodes CASSHGGALFF.